This T cell receptor (beta chain) was captured by sequencing in a study of T cell repertoires in cytomegalovirus infection. The CDR3 consists of 13 residues. Germline CDR1 SGHTA, CDR2 FQGNSA. For this clonotype: Possible read error: a much larger clone is one base away.

TCRdb called the reads again in MiXCR, with one record for every CDR3 protein. The sample includes roughly 630,000 distinct CDR3 sequences, 20% to 25% of them seen just once. The sequencing input was CD8+ T cells from PBMCs. This clonotype was sampled from a human donor in good health (CMV status not recorded). Some clones in this sample may be carry-over from other donors' samples. V gene TRBV7-2 combines with J gene TRBJ2-7; D call uncertain. CDR3 bases: TGTGCCCGCAGCTCGGCGGCAGGCTACGAGCAGTACTTC. It specifies CARSSAAGYEQYF. The full variable domain, in which reference TRBV7-2 and TRBJ2-7 provide the parts outside the CDR3, is GAGVSQSPSNKVTEKGKDVELRCDPISGHTALYWYRQSLGQGLEFLIYFQGNSAPDKSGLPSDRFSAERTGGSVSTLTIQRTQQEDSAVYLCARSSAAGYEQYFGPGTRLTVT.